Each of the 29 T cell receptor beta chains below was sequenced from the same sample in a study of T cells in Graves' hyperthyroidism and ophthalmopathy. Researchers took RNA transcripts and amplified the TCR beta CDR3 regions from them. First-round RT-PCR with HTBI primers amplified the TCR CDR3 region. TCRdb analysed the multiplex PCR reads with MiXCR anew, one entry per CDR3 protein. In the table there are a few hundred thousand distinct CDR3 sequences, approximately 15% of which are singletons. Sequencing input: blood. These receptors all stem from a woman between 40 and 55 years old with Graves' ophthalmopathy.

This clonotype was picked up a small number of times. The chain carries TRBV5-5 and TRBJ1-1; no clear D. Trimming took 2 bases from V and 3 from J, leaving 14 bases between them. Germline V lookup: CDR1 SGHKS, CDR2 YYEKEE (reference sequence). The CDR3 sequence is 15 residues long. CDR3: CASSFAPPGDTEAFF. The CDR3 DNA is TGTGCCAGCAGCTTCGCACCCCCGGGAGACACTGAAGCTTTCTTT.

Details on this clonotype: This could be a read error, since a much larger clone is one nucleotide away. This chain links TRBV20-1 with TRBJ2-5, with TRBD2 as a possible D gene (5 bases). CDR3 size: 11 residues. In germline, CDR1 is DFQATT, CDR2 SNEGSKA (reference sequence). V was pared by 1 base and J by 7 bases, with 7 bases between. CDR3 nucleotide sequence: TGCAGTGCTAGAGCCAGCGGGACCCAGTACTTC. It specifies CSARASGTQYF.

This clonotype was counted between two and nine times. This chain uses TRBV6-1 with TRBJ1-4; 7 bases align to TRBD1. CDR1 and CDR2 (germline): MNHNS, SASEGT. CDR3 length equals 14 residues. Germline trimming cut 7 bases from V and 8 bases from J; bases unmatched to any gene: 10. Written as DNA, the CDR3 is TGTGCCAGCAAGAGGGGGCGTGGGTTGGAAAAACTGTTTTTT. It yields the protein CASKRGRGLEKLFF.

At least ten counts were recorded for this clonotype. This chain links TRBV6-1 with TRBJ2-2, with D unresolved. From germline, CDR1 is MNHNS and CDR2 SASEGT. Trimming shortened V by 6 bases and J by 13 bases, and 18 bases separated the two germline ends. This CDR3 is 13 amino acids long. The chain's CDR3 is CASRVSWALGLFF. DNA for the CDR3: TGTGCCAGCAGGGTCTCGTGGGCTCTAGGGCTGTTTTTT.

The chain is built from TRBV20-1 and TRBJ2-7; TRBD1 or TRBD2 may be the D gene (5 bases each). Deletions cut 5 bases from V and 2 bases from J, with 10 bases between. CDR3 length: 12 amino acids. Germline V CDR1 and CDR2: DFQATT, SNEGSKA (reference sequence). The chain's CDR3 is CSARVGAYEQYF. CDR3 DNA: TGCAGTGCTCGGGTGGGGGCCTACGAGCAGTACTTC.

The chain links TRBV20-1 to TRBJ1-1; no firm D call. CDR3 length equals 14 residues. Between the trimmed V and J ends, which lost 1 base and 0 bases, there was a span of 9 bases. Germline CDR1 and CDR2: DFQATT and SNEGSKA (reference sequence). The CDR3 DNA sequence: TGCAGTGCTAGAGTTGGCCGAGTGAACACTGAAGCTTTCTTT. Protein sequence: CSARVGRVNTEAFF.

This clonotype occurred a few times. The CDR3 protein is CASSPTATHIYEQYF. The CDR3 nucleotides read TGTGCCAGCAGCCCCACAGCGACACACATCTACGAGCAGTACTTC. The chain links TRBV7-3 to TRBJ2-7; D is unclear. The CDR3 length is 15 residues. V gave up 5 bases and J gave up 3 bases, with 17 bases separating them. Germline CDR1 and CDR2: SGHTA and FQGTGA.

This clonotype was picked up many times. The CDR3 DNA reads TGTGCCAGCAGCTTAGTGATAGCGGGAGTGGGGGGGTATGAGCAGTTCTTC. This encodes CASSLVIAGVGGYEQFF. The chain uses TRBV11-2 and TRBJ2-1; 9 bases are shared with TRBD2. J gave up 8 bases and V 1 base, and 12 bases lay outside the gene matches. Germline values: CDR1 SGHAT, CDR2 FQNNGV. CDR3 length: 17 residues.

This chain links TRBV18 with TRBJ1-4, with TRBD1 matching over 9 bases. The V gene end was trimmed by 3 bases and the J gene end by 8 bases; junction bases not matched to a gene: 10. The CDR3 has 16 amino acids. Looked up from germline, CDR1 is KGHSH and CDR2 is LQKENI. The CDR3 nucleotides are TGTGCCAGCTCACCCTCCGGGACAGGGATGAACGAAAAACTGTTTTTT. As protein: CASSPSGTGMNEKLFF.

This clonotype was detected ten times or more. The chain carries TRBV20-1 and TRBJ2-5, with 12 nucleotides matching TRBD1. J was trimmed by 10 bases and V by 7 bases; bases with no gene match: 4. CDR1 DFQATT and CDR2 SNEGSKA come from the germline V gene (reference sequence). The CDR3 is 11 amino acids. The CDR3 loop reads CSGGTGGLQYF. CDR3 DNA sequence: TGCAGTGGGGGGACAGGGGGCCTCCAGTACTTC.

This clonotype occurred once. The V gene is TRBV7-2, the J gene TRBJ2-3, with 9 bases identical to TRBD1. Germline loops: CDR1 SGHTA, CDR2 FQGNSA. The CDR3 has 18 residues. V shed 1 base and J 2 bases; nucleotides not matched to a gene: 10. The CDR3 coding sequence is TGTGCCAGCAGCTTAGTGGGACAGGGATGGGGCTACACAGATACGCAGTATTTT. Residues: CASSLVGQGWGYTDTQYF.

The sample holds many counts of this clonotype. The J gene is TRBJ2-1, the V gene TRBV20-1; 9 bases are a match to TRBD2. The CDR3 covers 16 residues. Germline V lookup: CDR1 DFQATT, CDR2 SNEGSKA (reference sequence). The V and J ends lost 0 bases and 4 bases, in that order; junction bases with no gene match: 7. CDR3 protein: CSARELAGEFYNEQFF. The DNA for the CDR3 is TGCAGTGCTAGAGAATTAGCGGGAGAGTTTTACAATGAGCAGTTCTTC.

The table lists this clonotype with many counts. J is TRBJ2-3 and V is TRBV2; TRBD2 might be the D (5 bases). Trimming shortened V by 4 bases and J by 2 bases, and 7 bases separated the two germline ends. Germline loops: CDR1 SNHLY, CDR2 FYNNEI. The CDR3 is 13 amino acids. Written as DNA, the CDR3 is TGTGCCAGCAGTGGAGACTACACAGATACGCAGTATTTT. It is translated as CASSGDYTDTQYF. Looking up the rest from reference TRBV2 and TRBJ2-3 gives the full variable domain: EPEVTQTPSHQVTQMGQEVILRCVPISNHLYFYWYRQILGQKVEFLVSFYNNEISEKSEIFDDQFSVERPDGSNFTLKIRSTKLEDSAMYFCASSGDYTDTQYFGPGTRLTVL.

This clonotype was seen many times. The chain recombines TRBV7-2 with TRBJ2-2, with D unclear. Germline CDR1 and CDR2: SGHTA and FQGNSA. Deletions cut 4 bases from V and 5 bases from J, with 11 bases between. CDR3 length: 14 residues. The CDR3 here is CASSSALSTGELFF. The CDR3, as DNA: TGTGCCAGCAGCTCGGCCCTGAGTACCGGGGAGCTGTTTTTT.

A few counts support this clonotype. The CDR3 nucleotides read TGTGCCAGCAGCTCCGGAGCGAGGAATACGCAGTATTTT. This encodes CASSSGARNTQYF. V and J are TRBV7-9 and TRBJ2-3, with D uncertain. The germline CDR1 and CDR2 sequences are SEHNR and FQNEAQ (reference sequence). V gave up 4 bases and J gave up 7 bases, with 12 bases separating them. This CDR3 is 13 amino acids long.

The CDR3 loop reads CASSDTYRARNSPLHF. The CDR3, as DNA: TGTGCCAGCAGTGACACCTACAGGGCTAGGAATTCACCCCTCCACTTT. The chain joins TRBV6-1 to TRBJ1-6; tentatively, D is TRBD1 (6 bases). The CDR3 has 16 residues. V shed 3 bases and J shed 7 bases, with 16 bases lying between them. Per germline, CDR1 MNHNS and CDR2 SASEGT.

This clonotype has a handful of counts. V gene TRBV5-8 combines with J gene TRBJ1-1, with 8 bases identical to TRBD1. This CDR3 spans 16 amino acids. The J segment lost 7 bases and the V segment lost 1 base, leaving 12 bases of the junction unmatched. Germline V CDR1 and CDR2: SGHTS, YDEGEE. CDR3 in amino acids: CASSLTGGSSIIEAFF. DNA for the CDR3: TGTGCCAGCAGCTTGACAGGGGGATCGTCGATCATTGAAGCTTTCTTT.

This clonotype was recorded many times. The chain uses TRBV18 and TRBJ1-1, with D possibly TRBD1 on 6 matching bases. Germline V gene data show CDR1 as KGHSH and CDR2 as LQKENI. Trimming shortened V by 1 base and J by 7 bases, and 19 bases separated the two germline ends. The length of the CDR3 is 16 residues. The CDR3 sequence: CASSPHQGRGLFEAFF. The CDR3 DNA is TGTGCCAGCTCACCACATCAGGGGAGGGGATTATTTGAAGCTTTCTTT.

This clonotype has a count of ten or more. The chain carries TRBV5-1 and TRBJ2-7; tentative D call: TRBD1 (6 bases). This CDR3 spans 13 amino acids. The V gene's germline CDR1 is SGHRS and CDR2 YFSETQ. V lost 4 bases to trimming and J lost 3 bases, with 11 bases between them. CDR3 loop: CASSAGQNYEQYF. CDR3 DNA sequence: TGCGCCAGCAGCGCAGGACAGAACTACGAGCAGTACTTC. Looking up the rest from reference TRBV5-1 and TRBJ2-7 gives the full variable domain: KAGVTQTPRYLIKTRGQQVTLSCSPISGHRSVSWYQQTPGQGLQFLFEYFSETQRNKGNFPGRFSGRQFSNSRSEMNVSTLELGDSALYLCASSAGQNYEQYFGPGTRLTVT.

The genes are TRBV9 and TRBJ2-3; 14 bases align to TRBD2. V lost 0 bases to trimming and J lost 4 bases; unmatched junction nucleotides: 16. In germline, CDR1 is SGDLS, CDR2 YYNGEE. The length of the CDR3 is 21 residues. CDR3 region: CASSVVPRTSGGTRESDTQYF. The CDR3 DNA sequence: TGTGCCAGCAGCGTAGTTCCCAGGACTAGCGGGGGGACTCGGGAGTCAGATACGCAGTATTTT.

This clonotype turned up a few times. The chain links TRBV15 to TRBJ1-1; D is possibly TRBD1 (6 bases). Trimming pared 3 bases from V and 2 bases from J, leaving 10 bases between. Germline CDR1 and CDR2: LNHNV and YYDKDF (reference sequence). CDR3 length: 14 residues. Written as DNA, the CDR3 is TGTGCCACCAGCAGGCAGGGGACCAACACTGAAGCTTTCTTT. This gives the protein CATSRQGTNTEAFF.

Of note for this clonotype: A much larger clone is a single base away; this may be a read error. The gene calls are TRBV29-1 and TRBJ1-2; no clear D. Germline V gene sequence: CDR1 SQVTM, CDR2 ANQGSEA. The CDR3 has 11 residues. V lost 3 bases, J lost 0 bases, and 2 bases lay in between. The CDR3 region has the DNA TGCAGCGTTGAGACTAACTATGGCTACACCTTC. The encoded protein is CSVETNYGYTF.

This clonotype is a singleton in its sample. The V call is TRBV5-1, the J call TRBJ2-2, with D unclear. This CDR3 comprises 13 residues. Germline V gene lookup returns CDR1 SGHRS and CDR2 YFSETQ. Between the trimmed V and J ends, which lost 3 bases and 5 bases, there was a span of 8 bases. In nucleotides, the CDR3 is TGCGCCAGCAGCTGGGTTATTACCGGGGAGCTGTTTTTT. As protein: CASSWVITGELFF.

This clonotype was recorded many times. The rearrangement joins TRBV20-1 to TRBJ2-1; 9 nucleotides match TRBD2. The germline gives CDR1 DFQATT, CDR2 SNEGSKA (reference sequence). This CDR3 spans 15 amino acids. The J segment lost 3 bases and the V segment lost 5 bases, leaving 8 bases of the junction unmatched. The CDR3 coding sequence is TGCAGTGCTCGGAGCCTAGCGGGGAGCTACAATGAGCAGTTCTTC. It yields the protein CSARSLAGSYNEQFF.

The gene calls are TRBV7-9 and TRBJ2-3; D uncertain. From germline, CDR1 is SEHNR and CDR2 FQNEAQ (reference sequence). The ends were cut back, 2 bases at V and 2 bases at J, with 11 bases in the middle. CDR3 size: 15 residues. The chain's CDR3 is CASSLILDNTDTQYF. CDR3 in DNA: TGTGCCAGCAGCTTAATCCTGGATAACACAGATACGCAGTATTTT.

The chain links TRBV6-1 to TRBJ2-7; 7 bases fit TRBD1. CDR1 is MNHNS, CDR2 SASEGT, per germline. The junction had 6 bases not matched to a gene; V was cut back by 5 bases and J by 2 bases. The CDR3 length is 14 residues. This CDR3 is CASSIGQATYEQYF. CDR3 in DNA: TGTGCCAGCAGTATTGGACAGGCAACCTACGAGCAGTACTTC.

This clonotype was counted between two and nine times. The rearrangement joins TRBV7-9 to TRBJ2-4; TRBD2 agrees at 8 bases. The CDR3 runs 14 residues. With 6 bases clipped from V and 4 bases from J, the junction kept 5 bases outside the gene matches. Germline loops: CDR1 SEHNR, CDR2 FQNEAQ (reference sequence). CDR3 amino acids: CASSDGGGKNIQYF. CDR3 bases: TGTGCCAGCAGTGACGGGGGGGGGAAAAACATTCAGTACTTC.

This clonotype was detected a few times. V and J are TRBV6-1 and TRBJ1-4, with D possibly TRBD1 on 5 matching bases. There are 14 residues in the CDR3. V was pared by 4 bases and J by 4 bases, with 10 bases between. The V gene's germline CDR1 is MNHNS and CDR2 SASEGT. CDR3 residues: CASSGRDRNEKLFF. The CDR3 bases are TGTGCCAGCAGTGGCCGGGACCGTAATGAAAAACTGTTTTTT.

This clonotype has ten or more counts. The rearrangement links TRBV20-1 to TRBJ1-5; 8 positions agree with TRBD1. The CDR3 consists of 16 residues. Germline CDR1 is DFQATT and CDR2 is SNEGSKA (reference sequence). The ends lost 6 bases at V and 4 bases at J; junction bases unmatched: 14. In DNA form, the CDR3 reads TGCAGTGCCAGCCCGGGGACAGGTGAGGCAAATCAGCCCCAGCATTTT. Its translation is CSASPGTGEANQPQHF.